Detailed here is one T cell receptor beta chain. This CDR3 is 12 amino acids long. The germline gives CDR1 DFQATT, CDR2 SNEGSKA (reference sequence). V shed 3 bases and J shed 6 bases, with 11 bases lying between them. The data stem from a study of blood T cell repertoires in COVID-19. As originally analysed: Using reference gene primer amplification, nucleated cell counts were estimated. Libraries were prepared by immunoSEQ multiplex PCR; TCRdb keeps only in-frame clonotypes and omits some of them. Clone size and V and J calls were adopted from that table, with D and trimming inferred from the DNA. The sample records 200,000 to 300,000 clones, 70% to 75% being singletons.

Sequences were obtained from peripheral blood. The source of this sequence is an elderly woman with acute or convalescent COVID-19. The chain couples TRBV20-1 to TRBJ1-2; D might be TRBD1 (5 bases). The CDR3 sequence is CSASLGDNGYTF. CDR3 DNA: TGCAGTGCTAGTTTAGGGGATAATGGCTACACCTTC.